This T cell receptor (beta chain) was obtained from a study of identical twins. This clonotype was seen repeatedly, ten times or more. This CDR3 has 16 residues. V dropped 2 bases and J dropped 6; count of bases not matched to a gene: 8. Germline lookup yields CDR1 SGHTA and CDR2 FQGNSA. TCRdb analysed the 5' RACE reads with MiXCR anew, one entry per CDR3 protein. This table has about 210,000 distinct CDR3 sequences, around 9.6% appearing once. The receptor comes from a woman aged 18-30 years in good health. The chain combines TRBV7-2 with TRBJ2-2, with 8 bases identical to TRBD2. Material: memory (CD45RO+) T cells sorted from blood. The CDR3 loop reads CASSLIPGRVPGELFF. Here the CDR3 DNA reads TGTGCCAGCAGCTTAATTCCCGGGAGGGTTCCCGGGGAGCTGTTTTTT.